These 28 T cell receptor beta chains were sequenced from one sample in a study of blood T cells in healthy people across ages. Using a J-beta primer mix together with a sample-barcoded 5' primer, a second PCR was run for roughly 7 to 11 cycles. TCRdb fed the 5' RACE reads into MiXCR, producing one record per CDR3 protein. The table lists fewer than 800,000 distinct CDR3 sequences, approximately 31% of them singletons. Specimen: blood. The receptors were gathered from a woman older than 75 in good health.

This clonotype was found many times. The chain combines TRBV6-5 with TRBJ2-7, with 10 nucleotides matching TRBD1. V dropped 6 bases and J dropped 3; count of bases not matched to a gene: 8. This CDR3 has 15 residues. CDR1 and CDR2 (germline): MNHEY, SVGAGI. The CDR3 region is CASSAPGQGFYEQYF. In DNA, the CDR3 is TGTGCCAGCAGCGCTCCGGGACAGGGGTTCTACGAGCAGTACTTC.

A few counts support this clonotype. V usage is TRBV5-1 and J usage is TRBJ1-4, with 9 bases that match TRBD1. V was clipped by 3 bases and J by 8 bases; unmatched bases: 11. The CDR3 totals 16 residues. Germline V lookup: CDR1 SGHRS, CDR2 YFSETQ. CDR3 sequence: CASSWGPRTGDEKLFF. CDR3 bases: TGCGCCAGCAGCTGGGGGCCCCGGACAGGGGACGAAAAACTGTTTTTT.

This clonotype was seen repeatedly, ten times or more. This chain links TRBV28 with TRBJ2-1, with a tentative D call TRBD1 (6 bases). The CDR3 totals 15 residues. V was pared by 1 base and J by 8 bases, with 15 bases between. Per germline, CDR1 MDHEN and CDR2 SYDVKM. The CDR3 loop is CASSLSGAPGYEQFF. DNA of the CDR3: TGTGCCAGCAGTTTATCAGGGGCGCCTGGGTATGAGCAGTTCTTC.

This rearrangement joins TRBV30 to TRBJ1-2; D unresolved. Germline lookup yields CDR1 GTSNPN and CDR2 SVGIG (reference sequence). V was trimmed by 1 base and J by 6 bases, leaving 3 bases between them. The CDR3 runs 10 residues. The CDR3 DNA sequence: TGTGCCTGGAGTGAGGATGGCTACACCTTC. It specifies CAWSEDGYTF. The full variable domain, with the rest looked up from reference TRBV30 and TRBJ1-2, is SQTIHQWPATLVQPVGSPLSLECTVEGTSNPNLYWYRQAAGRGLQLLFYSVGIGQISSEVPQNLSASRPQDRQFILSSKKLLLSDSGFYLCAWSEDGYTFGSGTRLTVV.

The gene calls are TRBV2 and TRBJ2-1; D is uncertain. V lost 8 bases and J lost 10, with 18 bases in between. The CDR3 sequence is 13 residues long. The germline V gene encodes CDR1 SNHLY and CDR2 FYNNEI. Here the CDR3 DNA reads TGTGCCAGCCTGCTGGATTATTACGACGAGCAGTTCTTC. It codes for CASLLDYYDEQFF.

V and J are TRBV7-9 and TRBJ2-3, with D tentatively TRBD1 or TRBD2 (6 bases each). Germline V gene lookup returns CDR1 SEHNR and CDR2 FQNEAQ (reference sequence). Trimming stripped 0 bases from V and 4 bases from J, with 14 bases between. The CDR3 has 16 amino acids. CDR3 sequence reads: CASSLAGGGSADTQYF. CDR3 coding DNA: TGTGCCAGCAGCTTAGCAGGGGGAGGAAGCGCAGATACGCAGTATTTT. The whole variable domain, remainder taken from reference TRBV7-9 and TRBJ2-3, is DTGVSQNPRHKITKRGQNVTFRCDPISEHNRLYWYRQTLGQGPEFLTYFQNEAQLEKSRLLSDRFSAERPKGSFSTLEIQRTEQGDSAMYLCASSLAGGGSADTQYFGPGTRLTVL.

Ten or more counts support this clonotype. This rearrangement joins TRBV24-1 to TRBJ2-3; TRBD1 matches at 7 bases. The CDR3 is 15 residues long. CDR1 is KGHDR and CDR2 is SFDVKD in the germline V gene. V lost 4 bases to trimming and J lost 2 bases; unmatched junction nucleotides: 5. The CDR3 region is CATSDPQGPTDTQYF. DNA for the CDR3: TGTGCCACCAGTGACCCACAGGGGCCCACAGATACGCAGTATTTT.

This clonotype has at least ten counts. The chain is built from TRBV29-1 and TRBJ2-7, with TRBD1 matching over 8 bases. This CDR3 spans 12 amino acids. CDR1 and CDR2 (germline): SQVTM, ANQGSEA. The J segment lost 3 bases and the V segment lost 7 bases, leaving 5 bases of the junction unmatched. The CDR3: CSAAGQGYEQYF. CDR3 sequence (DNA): TGCAGCGCCGCCGGACAGGGCTACGAGCAGTACTTC.

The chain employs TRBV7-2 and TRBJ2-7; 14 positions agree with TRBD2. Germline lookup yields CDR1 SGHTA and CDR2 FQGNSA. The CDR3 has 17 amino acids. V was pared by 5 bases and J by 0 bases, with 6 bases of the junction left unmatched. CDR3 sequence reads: CASSRGLAGATSYEQYF. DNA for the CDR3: TGTGCCAGCAGCCGGGGACTAGCGGGAGCAACCTCCTACGAGCAGTACTTC.

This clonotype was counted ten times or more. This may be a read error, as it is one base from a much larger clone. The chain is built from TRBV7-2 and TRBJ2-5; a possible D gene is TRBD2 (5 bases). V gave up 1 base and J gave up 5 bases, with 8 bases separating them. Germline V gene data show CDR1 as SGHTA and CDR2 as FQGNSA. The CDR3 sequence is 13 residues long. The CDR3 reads CASSLELGETQYF. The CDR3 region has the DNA TGTGCCAGCAGCTTAGAACTAGGTGAGACCCAGTACTTC.

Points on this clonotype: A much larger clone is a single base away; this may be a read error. This chain's CDR3 is CASSRDRGSQETRYF. CDR3 in DNA: TGTGCCAGCAGTCGAGACAGGGGGTCTCAAGAGACCCGGTACTTC. This chain connects TRBV7-9 to TRBJ2-5; 9 bases are shared with TRBD1. Germline V lookup: CDR1 SEHNR, CDR2 FQNEAQ (reference sequence). CDR3 size: 15 residues.

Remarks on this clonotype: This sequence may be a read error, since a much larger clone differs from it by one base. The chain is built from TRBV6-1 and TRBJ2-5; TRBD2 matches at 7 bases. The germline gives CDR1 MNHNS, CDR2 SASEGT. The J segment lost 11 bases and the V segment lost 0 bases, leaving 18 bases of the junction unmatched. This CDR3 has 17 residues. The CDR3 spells CASSEAAGSAFNNEQYF. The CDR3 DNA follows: TGTGCCAGCAGTGAAGCAGCGGGGTCGGCCTTCAACAATGAGCAGTACTTC.

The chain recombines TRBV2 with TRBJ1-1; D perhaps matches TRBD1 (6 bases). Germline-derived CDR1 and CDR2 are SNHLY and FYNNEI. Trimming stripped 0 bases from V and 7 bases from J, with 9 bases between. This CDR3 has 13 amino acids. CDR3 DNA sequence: TGTGCCAGCAGTGAAGCGCGAGGGGGTGAAGCTTTCTTT. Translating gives CASSEARGGEAFF.

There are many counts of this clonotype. CDR3 amino acids: CASSLVPDSSSYEQYF. CDR3 sequence (DNA): TGTGCCAGCAGCTTAGTTCCGGACTCATCCTCCTACGAGCAGTACTTC. The rearrangement links TRBV7-2 to TRBJ2-7; TRBD2 might be the D (5 bases). Germline assignment: CDR1 SGHTA and CDR2 FQGNSA. Trimming removed 1 base from V and 0 bases from J, with 13 bases in between. CDR3 length: 16 amino acids.

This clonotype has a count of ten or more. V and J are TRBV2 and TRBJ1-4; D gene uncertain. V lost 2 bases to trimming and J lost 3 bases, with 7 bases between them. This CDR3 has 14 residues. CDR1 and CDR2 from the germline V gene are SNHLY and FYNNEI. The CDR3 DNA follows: TGTGCCAGCAGTGAATGGCGGTCTAATGAAAAACTGTTTTTT. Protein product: CASSEWRSNEKLFF. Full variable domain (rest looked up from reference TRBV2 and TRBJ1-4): EPEVTQTPSHQVTQMGQEVILRCVPISNHLYFYWYRQILGQKVEFLVSFYNNEISEKSEIFDDQFSVERPDGSNFTLKIRSTKLEDSAMYFCASSEWRSNEKLFFGSGTQLSVL.

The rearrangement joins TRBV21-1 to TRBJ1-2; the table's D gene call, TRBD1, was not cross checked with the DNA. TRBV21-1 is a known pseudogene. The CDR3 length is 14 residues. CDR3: CASSKEGTGPGYTF. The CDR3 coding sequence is TGTGCCAGCAGCAAAGAAGGGACAGGCCCTGGCTACACCTTC.

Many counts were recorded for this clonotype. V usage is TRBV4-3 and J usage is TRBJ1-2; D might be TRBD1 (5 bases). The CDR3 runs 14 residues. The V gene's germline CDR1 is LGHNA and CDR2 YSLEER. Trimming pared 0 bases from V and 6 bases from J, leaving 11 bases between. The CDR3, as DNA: TGCGCCAGCAGCCAAGACAGGGATTCAGATGGCTACACCTTC. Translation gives CASSQDRDSDGYTF.

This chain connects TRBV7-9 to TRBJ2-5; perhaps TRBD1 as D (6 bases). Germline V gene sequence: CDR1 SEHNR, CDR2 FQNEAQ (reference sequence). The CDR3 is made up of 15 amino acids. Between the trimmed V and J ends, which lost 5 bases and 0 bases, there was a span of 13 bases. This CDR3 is CASSPGDLYQETQYF. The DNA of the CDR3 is TGTGCCAGCAGCCCAGGGGACCTATACCAAGAGACCCAGTACTTC.

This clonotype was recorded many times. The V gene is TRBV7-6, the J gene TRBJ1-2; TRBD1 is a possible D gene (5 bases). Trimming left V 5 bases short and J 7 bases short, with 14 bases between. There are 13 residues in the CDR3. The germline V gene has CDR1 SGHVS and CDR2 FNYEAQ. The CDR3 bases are TGTGCCAGCAGCCTCCTGAGGGGCGGTGGCTACACCTTC. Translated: CASSLLRGGGYTF.

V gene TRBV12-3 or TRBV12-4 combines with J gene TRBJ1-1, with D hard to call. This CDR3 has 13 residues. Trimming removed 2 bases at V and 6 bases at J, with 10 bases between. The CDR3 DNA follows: TGTGCCAGCAGTTTATATGAGGGCCCTGAAGCTTTCTTT. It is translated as CASSLYEGPEAFF.

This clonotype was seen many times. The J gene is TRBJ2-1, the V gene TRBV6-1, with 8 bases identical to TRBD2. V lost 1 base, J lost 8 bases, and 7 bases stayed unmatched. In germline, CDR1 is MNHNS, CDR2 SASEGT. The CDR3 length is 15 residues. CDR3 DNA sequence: TGTGCCAGCAGTGAAGTAGGGACTAGGTCCTATGAGCAGTTCTTC. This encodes CASSEVGTRSYEQFF.

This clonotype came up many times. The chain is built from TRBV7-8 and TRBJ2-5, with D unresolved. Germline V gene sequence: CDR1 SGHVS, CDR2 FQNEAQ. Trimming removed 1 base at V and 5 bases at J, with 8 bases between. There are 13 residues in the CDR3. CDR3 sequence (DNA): TGTGCCAGCAGCTTAGGGAGCGTGGAGACCCAGTACTTC. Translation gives CASSLGSVETQYF.

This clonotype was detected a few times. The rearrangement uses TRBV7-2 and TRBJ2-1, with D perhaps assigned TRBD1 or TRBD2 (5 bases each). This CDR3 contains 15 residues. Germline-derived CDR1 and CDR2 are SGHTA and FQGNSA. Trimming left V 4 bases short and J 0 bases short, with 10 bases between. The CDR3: CASSWDVSSYNEQFF. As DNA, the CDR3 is TGTGCCAGCAGCTGGGACGTGAGCTCCTACAATGAGCAGTTCTTC.

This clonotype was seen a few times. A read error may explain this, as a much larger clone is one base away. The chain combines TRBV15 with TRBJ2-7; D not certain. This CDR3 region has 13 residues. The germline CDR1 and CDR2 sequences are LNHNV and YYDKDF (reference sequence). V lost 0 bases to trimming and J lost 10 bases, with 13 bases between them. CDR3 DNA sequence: TGTGCCACCAGCAGAGATGTTGGAGAGGCCCAGTACTTC. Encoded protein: CATSRDVGEAQYF.

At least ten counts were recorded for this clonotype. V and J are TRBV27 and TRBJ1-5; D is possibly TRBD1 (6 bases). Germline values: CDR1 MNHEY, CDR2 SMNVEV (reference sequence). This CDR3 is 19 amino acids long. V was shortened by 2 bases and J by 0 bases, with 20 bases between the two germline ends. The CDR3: CASSLIAGALTDSNQPQHF. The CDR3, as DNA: TGTGCCAGCAGTTTAATTGCAGGGGCCCTAACTGATAGCAATCAGCCCCAGCATTTT.

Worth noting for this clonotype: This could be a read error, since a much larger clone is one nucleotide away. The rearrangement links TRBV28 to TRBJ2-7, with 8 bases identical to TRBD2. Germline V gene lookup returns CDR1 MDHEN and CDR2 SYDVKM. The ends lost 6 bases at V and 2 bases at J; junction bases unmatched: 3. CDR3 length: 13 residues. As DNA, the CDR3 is TGTGCCAGCAGGAAAGCGGGGGCCTACGAGCAGTACTTC. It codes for CASRKAGAYEQYF.

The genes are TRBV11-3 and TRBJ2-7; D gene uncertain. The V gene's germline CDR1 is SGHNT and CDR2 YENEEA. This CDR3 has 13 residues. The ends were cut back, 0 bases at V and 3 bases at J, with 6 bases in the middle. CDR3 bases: TGTGCCAGCAGCTTAGAGGAGAGCTACGAGCAGTACTTC. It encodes CASSLEESYEQYF. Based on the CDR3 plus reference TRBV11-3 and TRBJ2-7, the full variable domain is EAGVVQSPRYKIIEKKQPVAFWCNPISGHNTLYWYLQNLGQGPELLIRYENEEAVDDSQLPKDRFSAERLKGVDSTLKIQPAELGDSAVYLCASSLEESYEQYFGPGTRLTVT.

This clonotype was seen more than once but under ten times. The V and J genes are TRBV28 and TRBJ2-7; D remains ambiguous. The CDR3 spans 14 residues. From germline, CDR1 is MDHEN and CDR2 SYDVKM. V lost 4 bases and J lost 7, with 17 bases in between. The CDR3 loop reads CASSSPGYFWEQYF. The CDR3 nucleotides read TGTGCCAGCAGTTCTCCGGGTTATTTTTGGGAGCAGTACTTC.